Included here is one TCR beta chain sequence, with context. Trimming took 0 bases from V and 2 from J, leaving 18 bases between them. The CDR3 has 18 amino acids. The germline gives CDR1 MNHEY, CDR2 SVGAGI. From the 5' RACE reads, TCRdb called clonotypes with MiXCR, one entry per CDR3 protein. The sample carries thousands of distinct CDR3 sequences, 70% to 80% recorded once. This sequence joins TRBV6-5 and TRBJ2-3; perhaps TRBD1 as D (5 bases). The receptor was derived from a female donor with breast cancer. Sequenced input: naive CD4+ T cells sorted from blood. Subset given: naive CD4+ T cells, CD4+CD45RA+CD25-. In nucleotides, the CDR3 is TGTGCCAGCAGTTACTCGTTCACCCAGGGTGGAGTCACAGATACGCAGTATTTT. Translated, it gives CASSYSFTQGGVTDTQYF.